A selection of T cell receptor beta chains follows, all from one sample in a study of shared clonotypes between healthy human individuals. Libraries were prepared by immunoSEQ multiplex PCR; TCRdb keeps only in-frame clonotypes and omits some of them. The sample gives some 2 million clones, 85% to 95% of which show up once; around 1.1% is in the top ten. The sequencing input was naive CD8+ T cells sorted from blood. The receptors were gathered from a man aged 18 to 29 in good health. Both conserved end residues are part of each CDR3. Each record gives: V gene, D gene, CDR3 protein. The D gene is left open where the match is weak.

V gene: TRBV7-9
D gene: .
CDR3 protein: CASSSNRELGTEAFF

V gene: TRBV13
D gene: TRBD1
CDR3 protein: CASSFHRGEETQYF

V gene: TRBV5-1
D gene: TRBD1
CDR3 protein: CASADRAYGYTF

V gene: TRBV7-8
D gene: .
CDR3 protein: CASSYPEGTNYGYTF

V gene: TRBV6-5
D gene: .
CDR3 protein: CASSYSTGGPNTEAFF

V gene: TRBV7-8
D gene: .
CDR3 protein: CASSLRATEGLANEQFF

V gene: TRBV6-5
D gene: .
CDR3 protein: CASSYSRTPTYEQYF

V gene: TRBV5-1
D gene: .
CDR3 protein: CASSLDPSYEQYF

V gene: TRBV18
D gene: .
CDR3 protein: CASSPPESSYEQYF

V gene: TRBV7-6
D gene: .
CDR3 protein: CASSLMGDSDTQYF

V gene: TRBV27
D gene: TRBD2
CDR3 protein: CASSSGTSGSNEQFF

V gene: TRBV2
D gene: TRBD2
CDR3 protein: CASSRTSGPTWNEQFF

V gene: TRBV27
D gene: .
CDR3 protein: CASRLLQGPGELFF

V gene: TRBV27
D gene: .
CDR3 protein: CASRDRRAVSSYEQYF

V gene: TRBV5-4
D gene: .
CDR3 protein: CASSHIDSEAFF

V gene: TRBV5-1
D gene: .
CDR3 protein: CASSLGSATTYEQYF

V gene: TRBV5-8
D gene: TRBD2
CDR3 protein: CASWGLAVHTYEQYF

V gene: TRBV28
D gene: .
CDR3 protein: CASTSRVGGNSPLHF

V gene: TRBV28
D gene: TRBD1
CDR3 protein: CASSLPTGGDYGYTF

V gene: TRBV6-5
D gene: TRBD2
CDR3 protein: CASSYAGLAVPYEQYF

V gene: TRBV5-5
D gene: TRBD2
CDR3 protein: CASSLGLAATYEQYF

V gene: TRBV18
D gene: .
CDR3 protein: CASSPPGPNSPLHF

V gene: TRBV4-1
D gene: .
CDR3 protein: CASSQVADEQYF

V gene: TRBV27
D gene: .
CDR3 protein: CASSSSLGTLSYEQYF

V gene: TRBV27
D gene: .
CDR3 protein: CASSPGAGSGANVLTF

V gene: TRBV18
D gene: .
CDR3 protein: CASSYPGEGDTQYF

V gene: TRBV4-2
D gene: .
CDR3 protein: CASSQEATGAYEQYF

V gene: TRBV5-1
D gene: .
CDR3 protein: CASSLASGRGEKLFF

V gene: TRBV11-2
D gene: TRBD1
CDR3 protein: CASSGQGAEAFF

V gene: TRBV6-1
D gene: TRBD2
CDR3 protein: CASSELSGGNDEQFF

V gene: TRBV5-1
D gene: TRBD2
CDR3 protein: CASSLASGGVYEQYF

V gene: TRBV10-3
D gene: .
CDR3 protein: CAISEWAPGGGGNQPQHF

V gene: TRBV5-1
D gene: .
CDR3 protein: CASSPATQETQYF

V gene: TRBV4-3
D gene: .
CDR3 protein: CASSQDSRELFF

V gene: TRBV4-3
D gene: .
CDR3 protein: CASSQDRDFFLTSGNTIYF

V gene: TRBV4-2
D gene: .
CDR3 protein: CASSQDSVSGYTF

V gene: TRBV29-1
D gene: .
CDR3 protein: CSALGNRDSNVLTF

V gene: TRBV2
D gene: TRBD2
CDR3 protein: CASSQTSGAAYEQYF

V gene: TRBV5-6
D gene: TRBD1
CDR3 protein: CASSSNLQGPDSPLHF

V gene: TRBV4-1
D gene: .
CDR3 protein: CASSQGTYNEQFF

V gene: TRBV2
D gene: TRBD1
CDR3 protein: CASHSGQGGYNEQFF

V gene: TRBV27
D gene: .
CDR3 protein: CASSLSEGMSYGYTF

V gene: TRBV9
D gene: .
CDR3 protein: CASSVVPGAIYEQYF

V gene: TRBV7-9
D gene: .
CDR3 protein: CASSPSSSYEQYF

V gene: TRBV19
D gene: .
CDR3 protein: CASSSGETNTEAFF

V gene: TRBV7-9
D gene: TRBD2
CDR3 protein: CASSLAWLAGGPADTQYF